Below, 2 T cell receptor beta chains from the same sample are listed, as sequenced in a study of blood T cell repertoires in COVID-19. The table came from immunoSEQ multiplex PCR; TCRdb's copy has only in-frame clones and leaves some out. The sample has a few hundred thousand clones, roughly four fifths seen once. Source material: PBMCs or T cells enriched from blood (not recorded which). The receptors shown here come from a woman between 45 and 60 years old who had recovered from COVID-19.

This sequence joins TRBV5-1 and TRBJ2-7; TRBD2 matches at 15 bases. The junction had 7 bases not matched to a gene; V was cut back by 4 bases and J by 5 bases. The CDR3 is 16 amino acids. Germline values: CDR1 SGHRS, CDR2 YFSETQ. DNA for the CDR3: TGCGCCAGCAGCCCCGGGACTAGCGGGGGGTTAAACGAGCAGTACTTC. It specifies CASSPGTSGGLNEQYF.

The V and J genes are TRBV28 and TRBJ1-1; TRBD1 matches 11 bases. CDR3 size: 15 residues. Trimming removed 7 bases from V and 11 bases from J; junction bases left unmatched: 15. Germline CDR1 is MDHEN and CDR2 is SYDVKM. The CDR3 DNA reads TGTGCCAGCACCGCGCCCGGGACAGGGGGTAATGGTGCTTTCTTT. This translates into CASTAPGTGGNGAFF.